This entry is about one T cell receptor beta chain. This clonotype was detected ten times or more. The specificity of this receptor is unknown. Per-nucleotide qualities are absent, and no much larger clonotype sits a single base away. Libraries were prepared through 5' RACE. Instrument used: NextSeq 500. The TCR library protocol attached unique molecular identifiers to individual cDNA molecules to correct for sequencing error and PCR bias. Sequencing covered both TCR alpha and beta chains, and within each sample the abundances of alpha and beta sequences were tightly co-correlated. As for the original processing: V gene, J gene and CDR3 annotation of TCR sequences was performed with Decombinator V4. TCRs were defined as expanded if a significant change between any two time points was detected under a Poisson model with p below 0.0001. Abundances of TCRs were expressed as counts per million after normalisation to the total number of TCRs sequenced in each sample. TRAV1-2 paired with TRAJ12, TRAJ20 or TRAJ33 defined MAIT TCRs, while TRAV10 paired with TRAJ18 defined iNKT TCRs. VDJdb, accessed 1 November 2021, was searched for CMV, EBV and SARS-CoV-2 annotated TCRs, with TCRs annotated for multiple antigens excluded. TCRdb trimmed public reads at Q25 via fastp, called clones via MiXCR and kept in-frame beta chains. Each entry merges the rows of one CDR3 protein and shows their most common DNA and genes. TCRdb assigned the V and J calls; the authors' analysis was not used. The sample contains about 49,000 distinct CDR3 sequences, roughly 12% of them found a single time. Approximately 2.5% of the sample is taken by the ten largest.

The sample is drawn from a study of early T cells in non-severe SARS-CoV-2 infection listed by TCRdb under 2021. As for the study more broadly: Bulk RNA from unsorted whole blood was used for TCR sequencing, so alpha and beta chains could not be paired.

The CDR3 covers 14 residues, taking in both the cysteine and the phenylalanine. Only the CDR3 DNA stays, 42 bases, in frame from base 1. Sequences DFQATT (CDR1) and SNEGSKA (CDR2) are obtained from the germline V gene (reference sequence). At the junction V is shortened by 2 bases and J by 1 base, with 11 bases in between. On the study overall, not on this receptor specifically: VDJdb matching was skewed toward anti-spike CD8 responses, so virus-specific expansions were likely underestimated and private and CD4 specificities were missed.

The study was a case-control design nested within a healthcare worker cohort in London, UK, with weekly nasopharyngeal swab PCR tests and blood sampling. Healthcare workers were enrolled in the week of the UK lockdown, from 23 to 31 March 2020, and were followed every week for up to roughly 15 weeks. Rearrangement joined TRBV20-1 to TRBJ2-5; a tentative D match to TRBD1 spans 5 bases. Sequenced here: whole blood, sampled at baseline. This receptor was identified in an adult who was a healthcare worker with PCR-confirmed SARS-CoV-2 infection or an uninfected control (not recorded which). The CDR3 amino acid sequence is: CSARLDSPQETQYF. At the DNA level, the sequence is TGCAGTGCTAGACTAGACAGCCCCCAAGAGACCCAGTACTTC.